A single T cell receptor beta chain is shown here with its context. The data belong to a study of T cell responses to AZD1222 COVID-19 vaccine. The protocol was immunoSEQ multiplex PCR, while the TCRdb copy is restricted to in-frame clones and leaves out a portion. The sample contains some 97,000 clones, 70% to 90% of which appear only once. The sample in question was peripheral blood, obtained on day 0 of MenACWY control vaccination. The receptor was derived from an adult in good health.

The CDR3 DNA reads as TGTGCCAGCAGCTTATCTGACAATCAGCCCCAGCATTTT. It specifies CASSLSDNQPQHF. The V and J genes are TRBV11-2 and TRBJ1-5; D gene ambiguous. This CDR3 has 13 amino acids. Germline CDR1 and CDR2: SGHAT and FQNNGV. V lost 2 bases and J 3 bases, leaving 5 bases between the germline ends.